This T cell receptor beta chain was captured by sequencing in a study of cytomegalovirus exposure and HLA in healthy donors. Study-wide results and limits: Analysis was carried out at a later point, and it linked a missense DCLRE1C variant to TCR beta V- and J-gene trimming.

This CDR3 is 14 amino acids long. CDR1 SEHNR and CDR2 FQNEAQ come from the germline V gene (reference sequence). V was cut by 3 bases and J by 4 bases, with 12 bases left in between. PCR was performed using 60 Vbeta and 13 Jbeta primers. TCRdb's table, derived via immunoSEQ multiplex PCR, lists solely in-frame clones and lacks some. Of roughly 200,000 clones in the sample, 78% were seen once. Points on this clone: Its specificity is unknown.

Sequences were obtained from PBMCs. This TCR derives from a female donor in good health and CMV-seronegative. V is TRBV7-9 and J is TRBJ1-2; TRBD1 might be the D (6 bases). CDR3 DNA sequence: TGTGCCAGCAGCTTCTCACAGGGAGTCTATGGCTACACCTTC. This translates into CASSFSQGVYGYTF.